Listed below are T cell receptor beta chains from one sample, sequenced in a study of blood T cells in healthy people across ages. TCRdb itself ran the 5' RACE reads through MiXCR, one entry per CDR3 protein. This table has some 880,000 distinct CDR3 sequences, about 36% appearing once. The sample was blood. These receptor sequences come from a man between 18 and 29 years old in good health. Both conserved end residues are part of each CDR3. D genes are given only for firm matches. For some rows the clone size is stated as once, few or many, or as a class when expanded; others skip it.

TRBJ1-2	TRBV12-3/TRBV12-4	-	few	TGTGCCAGCAGTTTATCGGTTGATGGCTACACCTTC	CASSLSVDGYTF
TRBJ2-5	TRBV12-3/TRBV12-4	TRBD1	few	TGTGCCAGCAGTTTATCTGGCAGGGGGCCGTACAATGAGCAGTACTTC	CASSLSGRGPYNEQYF
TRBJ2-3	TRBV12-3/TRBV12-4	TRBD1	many	TGTGCCAGCAGATGGGACAGGGAGGCAGATACGCAGTATTTT	CASRWDREADTQYF
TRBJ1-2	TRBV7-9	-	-	TGTGCCAGCAGCTTAACTTTGACAGCCGCTTATGGCTACACCTTC	CASSLTLTAAYGYTF
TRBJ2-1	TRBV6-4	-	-	TGTGCCAGCAGCCACGCCGCGTCCGCCGGGGATGAGCAGTTCTTC	CASSHAASAGDEQFF
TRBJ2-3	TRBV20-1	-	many	TGCAGTGCTAGAACCGTTAGCACAGATACGCAGTATTTT	CSARTVSTDTQYF
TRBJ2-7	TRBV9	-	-	TGTGCCAGCAGCGTAGCTCTGGGAGGAGCCGAGCAGTACTTC	CASSVALGGAEQYF
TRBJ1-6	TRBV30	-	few	TGTGCCTGGGGGGCAAGAAGATTCAATTCACCCCTCCACTTT	CAWGARRFNSPLHF
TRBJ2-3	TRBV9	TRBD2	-	TGTGCCAGCAGCGCTACCTTAGCGGGGCTGAGCACAGATACGCAGTATTTT	CASSATLAGLSTDTQYF
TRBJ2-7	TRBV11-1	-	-	TGTGCCAGCAGCTTAGACCAAGGGATCTACGAGCAGTACTTC	CASSLDQGIYEQYF
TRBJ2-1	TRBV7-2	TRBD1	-	TGTGCCAGCAGCCTGACAGGGGGCGGTTCTTTGGATGAGCAGTTCTTC	CASSLTGGGSLDEQFF
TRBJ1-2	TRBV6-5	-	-	TGTGCCAGCAAACGACAGCAAGGGGCGTATGGCTACACCTTC	CASKRQQGAYGYTF
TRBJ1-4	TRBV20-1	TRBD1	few	TGCAGTGCTAGGTCCACAGGGGTCGGAAATGAAAAACTGTTTTTT	CSARSTGVGNEKLFF
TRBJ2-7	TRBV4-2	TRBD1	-	TGTGCCAGCAGCCAAGATGTCAGGGGGCACTACGAGCAGTACTTC	CASSQDVRGHYEQYF
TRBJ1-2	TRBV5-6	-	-	TGTGCCAGCAGCTTCCGGGACTCACGGGGCTATGGCTACACCTTC	CASSFRDSRGYGYTF
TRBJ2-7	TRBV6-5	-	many	TGTGCCAGCAGCGGGGGCAGCTCCTACGAGCAGTACTTC	CASSGGSSYEQYF
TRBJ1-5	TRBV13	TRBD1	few	TGTGCCAGCAGCTTCGACAGGGGGAAGCCCCAGCATTTT	CASSFDRGKPQHF
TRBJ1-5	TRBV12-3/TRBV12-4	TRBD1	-	TGTGCCAGCAGTGTGACAGGGGACTCTCAGCCCCAGCATTTT	CASSVTGDSQPQHF
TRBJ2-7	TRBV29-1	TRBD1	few	TGCAGCGTTGTGGACAGGGCCTCCTACGAGCAGTACTTC	CSVVDRASYEQYF
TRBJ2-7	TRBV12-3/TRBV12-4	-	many	TGTGCCAGCAGTTTCGGGGGAGACTCCTACGAGCAGTACTTC	CASSFGGDSYEQYF
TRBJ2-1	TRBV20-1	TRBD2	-	TGCAGTGCAAAGAGCGGGGGGGGCGACAATGAGCAGTTCTTC	CSAKSGGGDNEQFF
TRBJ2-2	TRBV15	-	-	TGTGCCACCAGCAGCAGGGTTTCGAACACCGGGGAGCTGTTTTTT	CATSSRVSNTGELFF
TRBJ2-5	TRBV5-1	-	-	TGCGCCAGCGGGTCTCTAGGGGGGGAGACCCAGTACTTC	CASGSLGGETQYF
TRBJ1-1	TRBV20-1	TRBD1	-	TGCAGTGCTGGGTGGGACAGGGGATTCGTCACTGAAGCTTTCTTT	CSAGWDRGFVTEAFF
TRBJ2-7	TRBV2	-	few	TGTGCCAGCAGTGAAGCGCCAGCGAACTACGAGCAGTACTTC	CASSEAPANYEQYF
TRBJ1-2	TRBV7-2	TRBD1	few	TGTGCCAGCAGCCCGGTAGACAGGGGGCACTATGGCTACACCTTC	CASSPVDRGHYGYTF
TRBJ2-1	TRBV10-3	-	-	TGTGCCATCTTAGGCGAGGGTGGATACAATGAGCAGTTCTTC	CAILGEGGYNEQFF
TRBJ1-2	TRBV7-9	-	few	TGTGCCAGCAGCCCGTCCTACAGTACCTCCGGCTACACCTTC	CASSPSYSTSGYTF
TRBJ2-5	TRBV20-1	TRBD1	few	TGCAGTGCTAGACGCGACAGGGAAGAGACCCAGTACTTC	CSARRDREETQYF
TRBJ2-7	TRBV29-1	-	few	TGCAGCGTGAGTGACCCTTCGGGCTACGAGCAGTACTTC	CSVSDPSGYEQYF
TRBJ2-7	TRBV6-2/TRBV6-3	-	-	TGTGCCAGCAGTTCGCCGGGACGGGTGCGCGAGCAGTACTTC	CASSSPGRVREQYF
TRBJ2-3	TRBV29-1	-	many	TGCAGCGTGGATTCTGATACGCAGTATTTT	CSVDSDTQYF
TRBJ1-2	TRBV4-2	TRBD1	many	TGTGCCAGCAGCCAAACACAGGGGAAGAACTATGGCTACACCTTC	CASSQTQGKNYGYTF
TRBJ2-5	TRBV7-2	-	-	TGTGCCAGCAGTTTAGGATGGGTCGCAGAAGAGACCCAGTACTTC	CASSLGWVAEETQYF
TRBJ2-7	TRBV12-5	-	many	TGTGCTAGTGGTTTACTACTATCCAGACACGGTACCTACGAGCAGTACTTC	CASGLLLSRHGTYEQYF
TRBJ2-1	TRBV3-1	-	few	TGTGCCAGCAGTCCTACTACGACGCCTTCCGAGACCCAGTTCTTC	CASSPTTTPSETQFF
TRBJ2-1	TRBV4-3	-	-	TGCGCCAGCAGCCCACTAGCGAGGGGGCCCAATGAGCAGTTCTTC	CASSPLARGPNEQFF
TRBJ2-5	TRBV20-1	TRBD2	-	TGCAGTGCTCCACGAGCGGGAGCACAAGAGACCCAGTACTTC	CSAPRAGAQETQYF
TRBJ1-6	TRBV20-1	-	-	TGCAGTGCGCTTCAGGGGAGCTCCTATAATTCACCCCTCCACTTT	CSALQGSSYNSPLHF
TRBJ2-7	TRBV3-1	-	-	TGTGCCAGCAGCCAAGGTACCGGGCGCCCCTACGAGCAGTACTTC	CASSQGTGRPYEQYF
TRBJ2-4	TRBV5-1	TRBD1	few	TGCGCCAGCAGCCAGGGGGCCGTCCTGCTAAGAGGGGAGCAGTACTTC	CASSQGAVLLRGEQYF
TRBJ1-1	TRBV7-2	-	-	TGTACCAGCAGCCCCTCGGGGGCTAAAAACACTGAAGCTTTCTTT	CTSSPSGAKNTEAFF
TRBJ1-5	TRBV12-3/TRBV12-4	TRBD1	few	TGTGCCAGCAGCCCCTACTCGGACAGGTGGGGCAATCAGCCCCAGCATTTT	CASSPYSDRWGNQPQHF
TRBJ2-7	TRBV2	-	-	TGTGCCAGGGAGGACGGATCTGGCGAGCAGTACTTC	CAREDGSGEQYF
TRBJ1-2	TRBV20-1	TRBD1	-	TGCAGTGCTGCCTCGACAGGGGAGAGTGGCTACACCTTC	CSAASTGESGYTF
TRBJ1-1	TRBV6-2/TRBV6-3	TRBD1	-	TGTGCCAGCAGTTACGTTGGGACAGACATTTTGAACACTGAAGCTTTCTTT	CASSYVGTDILNTEAFF
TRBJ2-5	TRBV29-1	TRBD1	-	TGCAGCGTCCGGGGACAGGGCGGATTTGAGACCCAGTACTTC	CSVRGQGGFETQYF
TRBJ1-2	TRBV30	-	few	TGTGCCTGGAGTCCCCGACAAGGACTCGACTATGGCTACACCTTC	CAWSPRQGLDYGYTF
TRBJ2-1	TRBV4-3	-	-	TGCGCCAGCAGCCAAGACTGGCGCTCCAATGAGCAGTTCTTC	CASSQDWRSNEQFF
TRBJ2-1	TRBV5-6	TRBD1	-	TGTGCCAGCAGCTTGGGTGGGACAGAGCACAATGAGCAGTTCTTC	CASSLGGTEHNEQFF
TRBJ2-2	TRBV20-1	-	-	TGCAGTGCTAGAGATGGCAGGGCGAACACCGGGGAGCTGTTTTTT	CSARDGRANTGELFF
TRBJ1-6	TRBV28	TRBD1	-	TGTGCCACTCTAGGGGACAGGGCCTATAATTCACCCCTCCACTTT	CATLGDRAYNSPLHF
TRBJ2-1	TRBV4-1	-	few	TGCGCCAGCAGCCAAGATCCGGTAGGGCCCAATAAAAATGAGCAGTTCTTC	CASSQDPVGPNKNEQFF
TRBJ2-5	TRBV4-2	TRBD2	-	TGTGCCAGCAGCCAAGAAGGCGGTCTAGCGGACTCCTACAATGAGCAGTACTTC	CASSQEGGLADSYNEQYF
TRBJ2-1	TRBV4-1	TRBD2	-	TGCGCCAGCAGCCAAGTCAGCGGGAACCACAATGAGCAGTTCTTC	CASSQVSGNHNEQFF